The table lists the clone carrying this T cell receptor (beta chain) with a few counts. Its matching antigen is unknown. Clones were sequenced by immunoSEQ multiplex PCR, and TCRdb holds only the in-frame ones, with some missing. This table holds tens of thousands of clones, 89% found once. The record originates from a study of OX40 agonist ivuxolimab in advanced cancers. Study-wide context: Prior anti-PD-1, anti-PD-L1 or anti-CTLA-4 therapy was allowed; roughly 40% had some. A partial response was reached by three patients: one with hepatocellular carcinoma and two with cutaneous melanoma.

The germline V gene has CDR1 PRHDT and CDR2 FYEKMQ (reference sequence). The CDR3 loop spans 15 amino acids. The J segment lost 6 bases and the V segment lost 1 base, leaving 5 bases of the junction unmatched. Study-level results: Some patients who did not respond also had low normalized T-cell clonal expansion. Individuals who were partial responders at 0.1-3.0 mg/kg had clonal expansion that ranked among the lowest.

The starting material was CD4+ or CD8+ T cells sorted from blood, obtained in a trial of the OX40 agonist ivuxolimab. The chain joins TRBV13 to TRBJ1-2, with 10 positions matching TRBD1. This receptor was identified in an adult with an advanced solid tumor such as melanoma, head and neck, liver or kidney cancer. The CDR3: CASSLDGDRGHGYTF. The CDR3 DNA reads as TGTGCCAGCAGCTTAGATGGGGACAGGGGTCATGGCTACACCTTC.